Listed below are T cell receptor beta chains from one sample, sequenced in a study of cytomegalovirus exposure and HLA in healthy donors. Only in-frame clones appear in the TCRdb table, and some are missing; sequencing was by immunoSEQ multiplex PCR. This table holds approximately 110,000 clones, around 80% found once. Sequenced material: PBMCs. The receptors derive from a man younger than 45 in good health and CMV-seronegative. The CDR3 runs from the conserved cysteine through the conserved F or W. Fields, in order: V gene, J gene, clone size, D gene, CDR3 protein, CDR3 DNA. D genes are given only for firm matches. Not every row has a clone size; where given, it reads once, few, many or a size class.

v_gene: TRBV2
j_gene: TRBJ2-7
abundance: many
d_gene: NA
CDR3aa: CASSEGRAYEQYF
CDR3nt: TGTGCCAGCAGTGAGGGCAGAGCCTACGAGCAGTACTTC

v_gene: TRBV7-6
j_gene: TRBJ2-3
abundance: few
d_gene: TRBD2
CDR3aa: CASSLSGRGTDTQYF
CDR3nt: TGTGCCAGCAGCCTGAGCGGGAGGGGCACAGATACGCAGTATTTT

v_gene: TRBV4-2
j_gene: TRBJ2-1
abundance: few
d_gene: TRBD2
CDR3aa: CASSRVTSGRALDEQFF
CDR3nt: TGTGCCAGCAGCCGGGTAACTAGCGGGAGGGCCTTGGATGAGCAGTTCTTC

v_gene: TRBV7-2
j_gene: TRBJ2-3
abundance: NA
d_gene: NA
CDR3aa: CASTKVPGGSTDTQYF
CDR3nt: TGTGCCAGCACCAAGGTTCCTGGAGGGAGCACAGATACGCAGTATTTT

v_gene: TRBV7-2
j_gene: TRBJ1-4
abundance: medium-sized
d_gene: NA
CDR3aa: CASSLVASEKLFF
CDR3nt: TGTGCCAGCAGCTTAGTGGCCAGTGAAAAACTGTTTTTT

v_gene: TRBV29-1
j_gene: TRBJ2-2
abundance: NA
d_gene: TRBD1
CDR3aa: CSVYRGTGELFF
CDR3nt: TGCAGCGTTTACAGGGGAACCGGGGAGCTGTTTTTT

v_gene: TRBV30
j_gene: TRBJ2-2
abundance: NA
d_gene: NA
CDR3aa: CAWSVLGELFF
CDR3nt: TGTGCCTGGAGTGTACTCGGGGAGCTGTTTTTT

v_gene: TRBV28
j_gene: TRBJ2-7
abundance: NA
d_gene: NA
CDR3aa: CASSFPPQRNKGGEQYF
CDR3nt: TGTGCCAGCAGTTTCCCCCCCCAGCGTAATAAAGGGGGCGAGCAGTACTTC

v_gene: TRBV28
j_gene: TRBJ1-2
abundance: NA
d_gene: NA
CDR3aa: CASVVGGRDIGYTF
CDR3nt: TGTGCCAGTGTAGTCGGTGGGAGGGATATTGGCTACACCTTC

v_gene: TRBV30
j_gene: TRBJ1-4
abundance: NA
d_gene: TRBD1
CDR3aa: CAWDRGTNEKLFF
CDR3nt: TGTGCCTGGGACAGGGGGACTAATGAAAAACTGTTTTTT

v_gene: TRBV6-1
j_gene: TRBJ1-2
abundance: NA
d_gene: NA
CDR3aa: CASGLKGVGGYTF
CDR3nt: TGTGCCAGCGGCCTTAAAGGGGTTGGCGGCTACACCTTC

v_gene: TRBV19
j_gene: TRBJ1-5
abundance: NA
d_gene: TRBD1
CDR3aa: CASTAGQGADQPQHF
CDR3nt: TGTGCCAGTACCGCCGGACAGGGAGCTGATCAGCCCCAGCATTTT

v_gene: TRBV5-1
j_gene: TRBJ1-2
abundance: few
d_gene: TRBD1
CDR3aa: CASSAGGAEYGYTF
CDR3nt: TGCGCCAGCAGCGCAGGGGGCGCGGAGTATGGCTACACCTTC

v_gene: TRBV28
j_gene: TRBJ1-5
abundance: few
d_gene: TRBD1
CDR3aa: CASSLSTGGRPQHF
CDR3nt: TGTGCCAGCAGTTTATCTACAGGGGGGAGGCCCCAGCATTTT

v_gene: TRBV6-6
j_gene: TRBJ1-1
abundance: NA
d_gene: TRBD1
CDR3aa: CASSDRVAETEAFF
CDR3nt: TGTGCCAGCAGTGACAGGGTGGCGGAAACTGAAGCTTTCTTT

v_gene: TRBV30
j_gene: TRBJ2-3
abundance: NA
d_gene: TRBD2
CDR3aa: CAWSIAGGITDTQYF
CDR3nt: TGTGCCTGGAGTATAGCGGGGGGGATCACAGATACGCAGTATTTT

v_gene: TRBV5-1
j_gene: TRBJ2-5
abundance: NA
d_gene: TRBD2
CDR3aa: CASSLGSGGLGETQYF
CDR3nt: TGCGCCAGCAGCTTGGGTAGCGGGGGCCTCGGGGAGACCCAGTACTTC

v_gene: TRBV10-3
j_gene: TRBJ1-1
abundance: NA
d_gene: TRBD1
CDR3aa: CAISGTGNTEAFF
CDR3nt: TGTGCCATCAGTGGGACAGGGAACACTGAAGCTTTCTTT

v_gene: TRBV9
j_gene: TRBJ2-6
abundance: NA
d_gene: TRBD2
CDR3aa: CASSAMGGNSGANVLTF
CDR3nt: TGTGCCAGCAGCGCCATGGGGGGGAACTCTGGGGCCAACGTCCTGACTTTC

v_gene: TRBV5-6
j_gene: TRBJ1-5
abundance: few
d_gene: TRBD1
CDR3aa: CASSTLDRANQPQHF
CDR3nt: TGTGCCAGCAGCACCCTGGACAGGGCAAATCAGCCCCAGCATTTT

v_gene: TRBV18
j_gene: TRBJ2-7
abundance: NA
d_gene: TRBD2
CDR3aa: CASSPGTSGRASEQYF
CDR3nt: TGTGCCAGCTCACCCGGGACTAGCGGGAGGGCCTCCGAGCAGTACTTC

v_gene: TRBV5-6
j_gene: TRBJ1-2
abundance: NA
d_gene: TRBD1
CDR3aa: CASSESIRGRALGYGYTF
CDR3nt: TGTGCCAGCAGCGAATCCATCAGGGGGCGGGCCCTAGGCTATGGCTACACCTTC

v_gene: TRBV2
j_gene: TRBJ2-1
abundance: NA
d_gene: TRBD2
CDR3aa: CASSWTSGPYNEQFF
CDR3nt: TGTGCCAGCAGCTGGACTAGCGGCCCCTACAATGAGCAGTTCTTC

v_gene: TRBV19
j_gene: TRBJ1-5
abundance: few
d_gene: NA
CDR3aa: CASSIGAASSGNQPQHF
CDR3nt: TGTGCCAGTAGTATAGGGGCAGCAAGTAGCGGCAATCAGCCCCAGCATTTT

v_gene: TRBV5-1
j_gene: TRBJ2-1
abundance: NA
d_gene: TRBD1
CDR3aa: CASSLGTGRNEQFF
CDR3nt: TGCGCCAGCAGCTTGGGGACAGGTCGAAATGAGCAGTTCTTC

v_gene: TRBV5-6
j_gene: TRBJ1-5
abundance: NA
d_gene: TRBD1
CDR3aa: CASSLYPTGAGQPQHF
CDR3nt: TGTGCCAGCAGCTTATACCCCACAGGGGCAGGGCAGCCCCAGCATTTT

v_gene: TRBV19
j_gene: TRBJ2-1
abundance: NA
d_gene: TRBD2
CDR3aa: CASSIRGGNEQFF
CDR3nt: TGTGCCAGTAGTATACGGGGGGGCAATGAGCAGTTCTTC

v_gene: TRBV7-2
j_gene: TRBJ1-2
abundance: NA
d_gene: NA
CDR3aa: CASSLVNYGYTF
CDR3nt: TGTGCCAGCAGCCTTGTCAACTATGGCTACACCTTC

v_gene: TRBV7-2
j_gene: TRBJ1-2
abundance: NA
d_gene: TRBD1
CDR3aa: CASSPDGTGNVANYGYTF
CDR3nt: TGTGCCAGCAGCCCCGACGGGACAGGGAACGTTGCTAACTATGGCTACACCTTC

v_gene: TRBV5-1
j_gene: TRBJ2-6
abundance: NA
d_gene: NA
CDR3aa: CASSLVRTGANVLTF
CDR3nt: TGCGCCAGCAGCTTGGTACGGACAGGGGCCAACGTCCTGACTTTC

v_gene: TRBV6-1
j_gene: TRBJ1-6
abundance: NA
d_gene: TRBD1
CDR3aa: CASSARRGTGAYLALHF
CDR3nt: TGTGCCAGCAGTGCAAGAAGGGGGACAGGGGCCTACTTGGCCCTCCACTTT

v_gene: TRBV9
j_gene: TRBJ1-1
abundance: NA
d_gene: NA
CDR3aa: CASSPRLGENTEAFF
CDR3nt: TGTGCCAGCAGCCCCCGCCTGGGAGAGAACACTGAAGCTTTCTTT

v_gene: TRBV7-2
j_gene: TRBJ1-4
abundance: NA
d_gene: TRBD1
CDR3aa: CASSLDRGSEKLFF
CDR3nt: TGTGCCAGCAGCTTAGACAGGGGAAGTGAAAAACTGTTTTTT

v_gene: TRBV10-3
j_gene: TRBJ2-7
abundance: NA
d_gene: NA
CDR3aa: CAISEPQVAYEQYF
CDR3nt: TGTGCCATCAGTGAGCCCCAGGTCGCCTACGAGCAGTACTTC

v_gene: TRBV30
j_gene: TRBJ1-5
abundance: NA
d_gene: TRBD1
CDR3aa: CAWTSGTVNQPQNF
CDR3nt: TGTGCCTGGACCTCCGGGACAGTTAATCAGCCCCAGAATTTT

v_gene: TRBV2
j_gene: TRBJ2-5
abundance: once
d_gene: TRBD2
CDR3aa: CASSEFLAGVSQTQYF
CDR3nt: TGTGCCAGCAGTGAGTTTCTAGCGGGAGTTTCACAGACCCAGTACTTC

v_gene: TRBV7-2
j_gene: TRBJ1-1
abundance: NA
d_gene: TRBD1
CDR3aa: CASSRQGDEAFF
CDR3nt: TGTGCCAGCAGCAGACAGGGGGATGAAGCTTTCTTT

v_gene: TRBV9
j_gene: TRBJ2-2
abundance: NA
d_gene: NA
CDR3aa: CASSVQSANTGELFF
CDR3nt: TGTGCCAGCAGCGTACAGTCCGCGAACACCGGGGAGCTGTTTTTT

v_gene: TRBV5-1
j_gene: TRBJ2-2
abundance: NA
d_gene: TRBD1
CDR3aa: CASSPFRGTNTGELFF
CDR3nt: TGCGCCAGCAGCCCTTTCAGGGGGACGAACACCGGGGAGCTGTTTTTT

v_gene: TRBV28
j_gene: TRBJ2-3
abundance: NA
d_gene: TRBD1
CDR3aa: CASRRDRGVSTDTQYF
CDR3nt: TGTGCCAGCAGGAGGGACAGGGGGGTTAGCACAGATACGCAGTATTTT

v_gene: TRBV29-1
j_gene: TRBJ2-2
abundance: NA
d_gene: NA
CDR3aa: CSVKLGRAGELFF
CDR3nt: TGCAGCGTGAAACTAGGACGTGCCGGGGAGCTGTTTTTT

v_gene: TRBV6-5
j_gene: TRBJ1-3
abundance: NA
d_gene: NA
CDR3aa: CASSYSGEANTIYF
CDR3nt: TGTGCCAGCAGTTACTCGGGGGAGGCAAACACCATATATTTT

v_gene: TRBV30
j_gene: TRBJ1-4
abundance: NA
d_gene: NA
CDR3aa: CAWNRENEKLFF
CDR3nt: TGTGCCTGGAACAGGGAGAATGAAAAACTGTTTTTT

v_gene: TRBV19
j_gene: TRBJ2-3
abundance: NA
d_gene: TRBD2
CDR3aa: CASLRTSGPTDTQYF
CDR3nt: TGTGCCAGTCTTAGGACTAGCGGCCCAACAGATACGCAGTATTTT

v_gene: TRBV30
j_gene: TRBJ2-1
abundance: NA
d_gene: TRBD2
CDR3aa: CAWGTSGGYEQFF
CDR3nt: TGTGCCTGGGGGACTAGCGGGGGGTATGAGCAGTTCTTC

v_gene: TRBV6-4
j_gene: TRBJ2-1
abundance: NA
d_gene: NA
CDR3aa: CASSVFSRAPYNEQFF
CDR3nt: TGTGCCAGCAGTGTTTTCTCGAGGGCCCCCTACAATGAGCAGTTCTTC

v_gene: TRBV7-2
j_gene: TRBJ2-3
abundance: few
d_gene: NA
CDR3aa: CASSYLGGTDTQYF
CDR3nt: TGTGCCAGCAGCTACCTCGGAGGTACAGATACGCAGTATTTT

v_gene: TRBV4-2
j_gene: TRBJ2-3
abundance: NA
d_gene: TRBD1
CDR3aa: CASSQWGQGSTDTQYF
CDR3nt: TGTGCCAGCAGCCAATGGGGACAGGGTAGCACAGATACGCAGTATTTT

v_gene: TRBV28
j_gene: TRBJ2-1
abundance: NA
d_gene: TRBD2
CDR3aa: CASSFSGRPYNEQFF
CDR3nt: TGTGCCAGCAGTTTCAGCGGGAGACCCTACAATGAGCAGTTCTTC

v_gene: TRBV4-1
j_gene: TRBJ1-3
abundance: NA
d_gene: NA
CDR3aa: CASSPMWGQLRRTIYF
CDR3nt: TGCGCCAGCTCCCCAATGTGGGGGCAGCTTCGAAGGACCATATATTTT

v_gene: TRBV6-1
j_gene: TRBJ2-4
abundance: once
d_gene: TRBD1
CDR3aa: CASSEYGTGGQGVIQYF
CDR3nt: TGTGCCAGCAGTGAATACGGGACAGGGGGCCAAGGGGTCATTCAGTACTTC